Below are 24 T cell receptor beta chains sequenced from a single sample in a study of human T cells and chemical hapten exposure. TCRdb redid the calling of the RACE reads with MiXCR, one entry per CDR3 protein. The sample lists fewer than 200,000 distinct CDR3 sequences; just under 30% were seen once. The time point denotes: pre-sensitization, week 0. Treatment denoted: therapeutic diphenylcyclopropenone sensitization with weekly scalp DPC. The sample in question was whole blood, obtained in connection with sensitization to the hapten diphenylcyclopropenone (DPC). Receptors were obtained from a woman in her 30s with alopecia areata. Some clones in this sample may be carry-over from other donors' samples.

The chain has TRBV7-9 and TRBJ1-2; no definite D call. The CDR3 length is 12 residues. Germline-derived CDR1 and CDR2 are SEHNR and FQNEAQ (reference sequence). The V end was cut by 5 bases, the J end by 4 bases, with 8 bases between. Written as DNA, the CDR3 is TGTGCCAGCAGCCGACCTGGCTATGGCTACACCTTC. Protein: CASSRPGYGYTF.

This clonotype was counted between two and nine times. This rearrangement joins TRBV29-1 to TRBJ2-5; 7 positions agree with TRBD1. Germline trimming cut 3 bases from V and 5 bases from J; bases unmatched to any gene: 9. Germline assignment: CDR1 SQVTM and CDR2 ANQGSEA. The CDR3 contains 14 residues. CDR3 in DNA: TGCAGCGTTGACACGGGACAGCTTTTTGAGACCCAGTACTTC. Translation: CSVDTGQLFETQYF.

The J gene is TRBJ2-1, the V gene TRBV9, with D possibly TRBD2 on 5 matching bases. The CDR3 sequence is 15 residues long. Germline V gives CDR1 SGDLS, CDR2 YYNGEE. Trimming removed 0 bases from V and 2 bases from J, with 9 bases in between. The CDR3 loop is CASSVEWEPYNEQFF. The CDR3 nucleotides are TGTGCCAGCAGCGTAGAGTGGGAGCCCTACAATGAGCAGTTCTTC.

The chain links TRBV7-2 to TRBJ2-3, with D possibly being TRBD1 (5 bases). V was shortened by 1 base and J by 4 bases, with 9 bases between the two germline ends. This CDR3 region has 14 residues. The germline gives CDR1 SGHTA, CDR2 FQGNSA. CDR3 protein: CASSLDGHSDTQYF. CDR3 DNA: TGTGCCAGCAGCTTAGATGGACACTCAGATACGCAGTATTTT. Filled out from reference TRBV7-2 and TRBJ2-3, the complete variable domain reads GAGVSQSPSNKVTEKGKDVELRCDPISGHTALYWYRQSLGQGLEFLIYFQGNSAPDKSGLPSDRFSAERTGGSVSTLTIQRTQQEDSAVYLCASSLDGHSDTQYFGPGTRLTVL.

This clonotype was seen more than once but under ten times. This chain uses TRBV28 with TRBJ1-1; a possible D gene is TRBD1 (5 bases). CDR3 length: 15 amino acids. Trimming took off 5 bases at V and 5 bases at J, with 18 bases between the two ends. Germline lookup yields CDR1 MDHEN and CDR2 SYDVKM. The CDR3 here is CASSGQASGGTEAFF. CDR3 nucleotides: TGTGCCAGCAGTGGGCAGGCGTCCGGGGGAACTGAAGCTTTCTTT. Full variable domain (outside the CDR3, taken from reference TRBV28 and TRBJ1-1): DVKVTQSSRYLVKRTGEKVFLECVQDMDHENMFWYRQDPGLGLRLIYFSYDVKMKEKGDIPEGYSVSREKKERFSLILESASTNQTSMYLCASSGQASGGTEAFFGQGTRLTVV.

The chain uses TRBV2 and TRBJ2-4; the match to TRBD2 covers 8 bases. The CDR3 is 15 amino acids. V shed 5 bases and J 5 bases; nucleotides not matched to a gene: 8. CDR1 and CDR2 from the germline V gene are SNHLY and FYNNEI. The CDR3 reads CASSYAGGLQNIQYF. CDR3 DNA sequence: TGTGCCAGCAGTTACGCGGGAGGTCTCCAAAACATTCAGTACTTC. Variable domain in full (rest from reference TRBV2 and TRBJ2-4): EPEVTQTPSHQVTQMGQEVILRCVPISNHLYFYWYRQILGQKVEFLVSFYNNEISEKSEIFDDQFSVERPDGSNFTLKIRSTKLEDSAMYFCASSYAGGLQNIQYFGAGTRLSVL.

The chain couples TRBV6-2 or TRBV6-3 to TRBJ2-1; D is perhaps TRBD1 or TRBD2 (5 bases each). Germline CDR1 reads MNHEY; CDR2 reads SVGEGT. CDR3 length: 15 residues. V lost 6 bases and J lost 7, with 19 bases in between. CDR3 region: CASSSTGTPGNEQFF. For the CDR3, the DNA is TGTGCCAGCAGCTCCACCGGGACCCCAGGGAATGAGCAGTTCTTC.

This clonotype was found a few times. CDR3 sequence reads: CASGMDGNQPQHF. CDR3 nucleotides: TGTGCCAGCGGAATGGACGGCAATCAGCCCCAGCATTTT. The rearrangement links TRBV12-3 or TRBV12-4 to TRBJ1-5; D remains ambiguous. The CDR3 runs 13 residues. Between the trimmed V and J ends, which lost 8 bases and 2 bases, there was a span of 10 bases.

V usage is TRBV5-1 and J usage is TRBJ2-7, with 8 bases lining up with TRBD1. J gave up 5 bases and V 0 bases, and 4 bases lay outside the gene matches. Germline lookup yields CDR1 SGHRS and CDR2 YFSETQ. The CDR3 extends over 14 amino acids. Here the CDR3 DNA reads TGCGCCAGCAGCTTGGCGCCAGGGGGCGACGAGCAGTACTTC. Amino acid sequence: CASSLAPGGDEQYF. Looking up the rest from reference TRBV5-1 and TRBJ2-7 gives the full variable domain: KAGVTQTPRYLIKTRGQQVTLSCSPISGHRSVSWYQQTPGQGLQFLFEYFSETQRNKGNFPGRFSGRQFSNSRSEMNVSTLELGDSALYLCASSLAPGGDEQYFGPGTRLTVT.

This clonotype appeared a single time. This rearrangement joins TRBV6-5 to TRBJ1-1; D unclear. Germline lookup yields CDR1 MNHEY and CDR2 SVGAGI. The CDR3 runs 14 residues. Deletions cut 4 bases from V and 1 base from J, with 10 bases between. CDR3 coding DNA: TGTGCCAGCAGTTTCCTCAGAGAGAACACTGAAGCTTTCTTT. This codes for CASSFLRENTEAFF.

The CDR3 region is CSVEVVAGTEAFF. The CDR3 region has the DNA TGCAGCGTTGAAGTAGTAGCAGGGACTGAAGCTTTCTTT. The rearrangement uses TRBV29-1 and TRBJ1-1, with a tentative D call TRBD1 (5 bases). Germline-derived CDR1 and CDR2 are SQVTM and ANQGSEA. V dropped 1 base and J dropped 5 bases, with 11 bases sitting between them. The CDR3 runs 13 residues.

V is TRBV29-1 and J is TRBJ1-2, with a weak D call TRBD1 (5 bases). The CDR3 covers 15 residues. Germline V gene lookup returns CDR1 SQVTM and CDR2 ANQGSEA. Trimming left V 1 base short and J 0 bases short, with 12 bases between. As DNA, the CDR3 is TGCAGCGTTGAAGGTGGGGACGGAGCTAACTATGGCTACACCTTC. This sequence encodes CSVEGGDGANYGYTF.

V gene TRBV21-1 combines with J gene TRBJ2-7. TRBV21-1 is a known pseudogene. The CDR3 extends over 16 amino acids. The CDR3 nucleotides read TGTGCCAGCACGATTACGCCACGGGGAAGCTCCTACGAGCAGTACTTC. Its translation is CASTITPRGSSYEQYF.

This clonotype was seen many times. The chain has TRBV6-2 or TRBV6-3 and TRBJ1-1; possibly TRBD1 for D (5 bases). V dropped 2 bases and J dropped 1 base, with 5 bases sitting between them. CDR1 is MNHEY and CDR2 is SVGEGT in the germline V gene. The CDR3 sequence is 13 residues long. This chain's CDR3 is CASSYRGNTEAFF. The CDR3 bases are TGTGCCAGCAGTTACAGGGGGAACACTGAAGCTTTCTTT.

The chain links TRBV29-1 to TRBJ2-3; 8 nucleotides match TRBD2. The V gene end was trimmed by 7 bases and the J gene end by 5 bases; junction bases not matched to a gene: 8. The CDR3 has 13 residues. Per germline, CDR1 SQVTM and CDR2 ANQGSEA. As DNA, the CDR3 is TGCAGCGCAAACATCCGGGGGGGAGATACGCAGTATTTT. Encoded protein: CSANIRGGDTQYF.

This clonotype was detected only a few times. The gene calls are TRBV29-1 and TRBJ2-7, with a possible D match to TRBD1 (5 bases). V lost 7 bases and J lost 3, with 13 bases in between. Germline-derived CDR1 and CDR2 are SQVTM and ANQGSEA. The CDR3 totals 12 residues. The CDR3 spells CSAQGTRYEQYF. The DNA of the CDR3 is TGCAGCGCCCAGGGCACACGCTACGAGCAGTACTTC.

There are a few counts of this clonotype. The chain is built from TRBV7-8 and TRBJ1-6; 10 bases match TRBD1. The length of the CDR3 is 13 residues. After removal of 8 bases from V and 10 bases from J, the junction contained 5 bases not matched to a gene. Germline V lookup: CDR1 SGHVS, CDR2 FQNEAQ. This chain's CDR3 is CASGGTGDSPLHF. The CDR3 coding sequence is TGTGCCAGCGGCGGGACAGGGGACTCACCCCTCCACTTT.

This clonotype occurred many times. The CDR3 sequence: CASSPWTGFVETQYF. The CDR3 DNA reads as TGTGCCAGCAGTCCATGGACAGGGTTTGTCGAGACCCAGTACTTC. This rearrangement joins TRBV27 to TRBJ2-5; the match to TRBD1 covers 8 bases. There are 15 residues in the CDR3. Germline V gene sequence: CDR1 MNHEY, CDR2 SMNVEV (reference sequence). Losses at the gene ends were 5 bases for V and 5 bases for J; bases not matched to a gene: 10.

In DNA, the CDR3 is TGCAGTGCCGAACCGGGACAGGGGGGCAATCAGCCCCAGCATTTT. The encoded protein is CSAEPGQGGNQPQHF. The rearrangement uses TRBV20-1 and TRBJ1-5; 11 nucleotides line up with TRBD1. This CDR3 is 15 amino acids long. Trimming at V came to 6 bases and at J to 2 bases, leaving 6 bases not matched to a gene. CDR1 is DFQATT, CDR2 SNEGSKA, per germline (reference sequence).

V gene TRBV27 combines with J gene TRBJ2-7; a weak D match, TRBD1 (6 bases). Germline V gene sequence: CDR1 MNHEY, CDR2 SMNVEV (reference sequence). The CDR3 has 14 residues. The V and J ends lost 3 bases and 3 bases respectively, with 12 bases between them. CDR3 residues: CASSFTGLLYEQYF. The CDR3 DNA is TGTGCCAGCAGTTTTACAGGGCTTCTCTACGAGCAGTACTTC.

The sample holds a few counts of this clonotype. The chain is built from TRBV2 and TRBJ2-5, with 7 bases lining up with TRBD1. The length of the CDR3 is 14 residues. Trimming removed 7 bases from V and 5 bases from J; junction bases left unmatched: 10. From germline, CDR1 is SNHLY and CDR2 FYNNEI. CDR3 protein: CASIRTGRLETQYF. CDR3 nucleotide sequence: TGTGCCAGCATTCGGACAGGAAGGCTGGAGACCCAGTACTTC.

This clonotype has a handful of counts. J is TRBJ2-1 and V is TRBV11-1; TRBD2 matches at 10 bases. This CDR3 comprises 14 residues. The germline V gene encodes CDR1 SGHAT and CDR2 FQDESV (reference sequence). Trimming took 3 bases from V and 8 from J; bases not matched to a gene: 4. CDR3 DNA: TGTGCCAGCAGCTTGGCTAGCGGGAGTGATGAGCAGTTCTTC. It codes for CASSLASGSDEQFF.

This clonotype was observed a few times. The chain employs TRBV28 and TRBJ2-1; weak D call: TRBD2 (7 bases). The CDR3 covers 15 residues. Deletions cut 7 bases from V and 0 bases from J, with 13 bases between. The germline V gene encodes CDR1 MDHEN and CDR2 SYDVKM. The CDR3 is CASKRGGGSYNEQFF. The CDR3 bases are TGTGCCAGCAAAAGGGGAGGGGGCTCCTACAATGAGCAGTTCTTC.

The chain uses TRBV27 and TRBJ2-6, with D perhaps TRBD1 (6 bases). The germline V gene encodes CDR1 MNHEY and CDR2 SMNVEV (reference sequence). The CDR3 length is 15 residues. Trimming stripped 4 bases from V and 4 bases from J, with 11 bases between. The CDR3 region is CASSSQGWGANVLTF. The CDR3 DNA is TGTGCCAGCAGTTCTCAGGGGTGGGGGGCCAACGTCCTGACTTTC. Drawing the rest from reference TRBV27 and TRBJ2-6, the complete variable domain is EAQVTQNPRYLITVTGKKLTVTCSQNMNHEYMSWYRQDPGLGLRQIYYSMNVEVTDKGDVPEGYKVSRKEKRNFPLILESPSPNQTSLYFCASSSQGWGANVLTFGAGSRLTVL.